A selection of T cell receptor beta chains follows, all from one sample in a study of glioma-infiltrating T cells. MiXCR was run by TCRdb on the multiplex PCR reads, yielding one entry per CDR3 protein. The table lists about 130,000 distinct CDR3 sequences, approximately 25% of them singletons. Sample: glioma tissue, nonneoplastic brain tissue, or PBMCs (not recorded which). All receptors derive from a human donor with low-grade glioma or glioblastoma, undergoing nonglioma brain surgery, or in good health (not recorded which). CDR3s include the opening cysteine and the closing phenylalanine or tryptophan. D genes are given only for firm matches. Clone size is given for some rows only: seen once, a few or many times, or a class if the clone is expanded.

CDR3 | DNA | size | V | D | J
CASSPIPIGLAGTDTQYF | TGTGCCAGCAGCCCAATACCGATCGGACTAGCCGGCACAGATACGCAGTATTTT | many | TRBV7-2 | TRBD2 | TRBJ2-3
CSAAGTVGNQPQHF | TGCAGTGCTGCAGGGACAGTTGGCAATCAGCCCCAGCATTTT | many | TRBV20-1 | TRBD1 | TRBJ1-5
CASSYNGFPDTQYF | TGTGCCAGCAGTTACAATGGGTTCCCAGATACGCAGTATTTT | many | TRBV6-6 | . | TRBJ2-3
CASSRQEINYGYTF | TGTGCCAGCAGTCGACAGGAGATAAACTATGGCTACACCTTT | . | TRBV27 | . | TRBJ1-2
CASSLGGTGLVGGLYNEQFF | TGTGCCAGCAGCTTAGGGGGGACAGGGCTTGTAGGAGGGCTCTACAATGAGCAGTTCTTC | many | TRBV7-8 | TRBD1 | TRBJ2-1
CSARPIAGVRDTQYF | TGCAGTGCTAGACCAATAGCGGGAGTGAGAGATACGCAGTATTTT | many | TRBV20-1 | TRBD2 | TRBJ2-3
CASSFLLTSGTASNQPQHF | TGTGCCAGCAGTTTCTTACTAACTTCCGGGACAGCTAGCAATCAGCCCCAGCATTTT | many | TRBV28 | TRBD1 | TRBJ1-5
CATSRGYRQYHEQYF | TGTGCCACCAGCAGAGGATACCGACAGTACCACGAGCAGTACTTC | many | TRBV15 | . | TRBJ2-7
CTSSLGSGRERYEQYF | TGTACCAGCAGTTTAGGAAGCGGGAGGGAACGCTACGAGCAGTACTTC | many | TRBV27 | TRBD2 | TRBJ2-7
CSASGWYSYEQYF | TGCAGTGCTAGCGGGTGGTACTCCTACGAGCAGTACTTC | many | TRBV20-1 | . | TRBJ2-7
CASSPTGSGLAYEQYF | TGTGCCAGCAGTCCGACCGGGAGCGGGCTGGCCTACGAGCAGTACTTC | many | TRBV11-1 | . | TRBJ2-7
CASSLDPARGRKDGYTF | TGTGCCAGCAGCTTGGATCCTGCGCGGGGGCGGAAGGATGGCTACACCTTC | many | TRBV5-4 | . | TRBJ1-2
CASLPSGGRSNEQFF | TGTGCCAGCCTGCCTAGCGGGGGAAGGAGCAATGAGCAGTTCTTC | many | TRBV3-1 | TRBD2 | TRBJ2-1
CASQFYQGTETQYF | TGTGCCAGCCAGTTTTATCAGGGAACAGAGACCCAGTACTTC | many | TRBV28 | . | TRBJ2-5
CASSSRGEQPQHF | TGTGCCAGCAGCTCCAGGGGAGAGCAGCCCCAGCATTTT | many | TRBV7-2 | . | TRBJ1-5
CASSIRDLSNPYEQYF | TGTGCCAGCAGCATAAGGGACCTCTCGAATCCTTACGAGCAGTACTTC | . | TRBV7-2 | . | TRBJ2-7
CASSSTLSGRSRGELFF | TGTGCCAGCAGCTCTACATTAAGCGGGAGAAGTCGCGGGGAGCTGTTTTTT | few | TRBV7-9 | TRBD2 | TRBJ2-2
CASRNAVDTQYF | TGTGCCAGCCGCAACGCGGTTGATACGCAGTATTTT | . | TRBV7-9 | . | TRBJ2-3
CASSLEGGEQYF | TGTGCCAGCAGCTTAGAGGGGGGCGAGCAGTACTTC | many | TRBV7-6 | . | TRBJ2-7
CASSFQREVADTQYF | TGTGCCAGCAGCTTCCAACGGGAGGTTGCAGATACGCAGTATTTT | many | TRBV7-2 | TRBD2 | TRBJ2-3
CASSLGLVRTDTQYF | TGTGCCAGCAGCCTCGGACTAGTTCGCACAGATACGCAGTATTTT | many | TRBV7-2 | TRBD2 | TRBJ2-3
CASSTGSGSREQYF | TGTGCCAGCAGCACAGGTAGCGGGAGTCGGGAGCAGTACTTC | many | TRBV27 | TRBD2 | TRBJ2-7
CASSANSGGSYEQYF | TGCGCCAGCAGCGCGAACTCAGGGGGATCCTACGAGCAGTACTTC | many | TRBV5-1 | TRBD1 | TRBJ2-7
CASSLSSSRAGDEQFF | TGTGCCAGCAGCTTAAGCTCTTCCAGGGCCGGGGATGAGCAGTTCTTC | many | TRBV11-1 | . | TRBJ2-1
CASSLRGRADEQYF | TGCGCCAGCAGCTTACGCGGGAGGGCCGACGAGCAGTACTTC | . | TRBV5-1 | TRBD2 | TRBJ2-7
CASYYPGDGELFF | TGTGCCAGCTACTACCCAGGGGACGGGGAGCTGTTTTTT | many | TRBV28 | . | TRBJ2-2
CAISLGQGGTEAFF | TGTGCCATCAGCCTCGGACAGGGGGGAACTGAAGCTTTCTTT | . | TRBV10-3 | TRBD1 | TRBJ1-1
CASSSGPDSYEQYF | TGTGCCAGCAGCAGCGGGCCGGACTCCTACGAGCAGTACTTC | few | TRBV7-8 | . | TRBJ2-7
CAIRGKGQKQYEQYF | TGTGCCATCAGAGGGAAGGGACAGAAGCAGTACGAGCAGTACTTC | . | TRBV10-3 | TRBD1 | TRBJ2-7
CASSPRRDGNTEAFF | TGTGCCAGCTCACCGCGCAGGGATGGGAACACTGAAGCTTTCTTT | many | TRBV18 | . | TRBJ1-1
CSARSGTHYEQYF | TGCAGTGCTCGATCAGGGACTCACTACGAGCAGTACTTC | many | TRBV20-1 | . | TRBJ2-7
CASMFGTSFQEQYF | TGCGCCAGCATGTTCGGGACTAGTTTCCAGGAGCAGTACTTC | many | TRBV5-1 | TRBD2 | TRBJ2-7
CASTLETPGITEAFF | TGCGCCAGCACCCTTGAAACCCCAGGTATCACTGAAGCTTTCTTT | many | TRBV5-1 | . | TRBJ1-1